This is a list of T cell receptor beta chains from one sample in a study of technical replicates of blood from several donors. Here immunoSEQ multiplex PCR was the method, and the copy in TCRdb shows in-frame clones only, minus some. Among about 93,000 clones, 95% were seen once, and the ten largest hold roughly 0.28%. What was sequenced was T cells isolated from PBMCs. The origin of the receptors is a human donor in good health. Both conserved end residues are part of each CDR3. D genes are given only for firm matches. Some rows have no size entry. The others give once, few or many, or a class for an expanded clone.

TRBV19	-	-	TRBJ1-5	CASSIDRVPQHF	TGTGCCAGTAGTATAGATCGTGTTCCCCAGCATTTT
TRBV5-4	TRBD1	-	TRBJ2-3	CASSGGQGETDTQYF	TGTGCCAGCAGCGGGGGACAGGGGGAAACAGATACGCAGTATTTT
TRBV7-2	TRBD2	-	TRBJ2-7	CASSLLAPTYEQYF	TGTGCCAGCAGCCTACTAGCGCCAACCTACGAGCAGTACTTC
TRBV7-9	-	-	TRBJ2-3	CASSRVTDTQYF	TGTGCCAGCAGCCGTGTCACAGATACGCAGTATTTT
TRBV2	-	-	TRBJ1-1	CASSQEDKNTEAFF	TGTGCCAGCAGCCAAGAAGACAAGAACACTGAAGCTTTCTTT
TRBV4-1	TRBD1	-	TRBJ1-6	CASSQMGQGNNSPLHF	TGCGCCAGCAGCCAAATGGGACAGGGGAACAATTCACCCCTCCACTTT
TRBV6-5	-	-	TRBJ1-5	CASSYWGGQPQHF	TGTGCCAGCAGTTACTGGGGGGGTCAGCCCCAGCATTTT
TRBV5-8	-	once	TRBJ1-5	CASSAAGRQPQHF	TGTGCCAGCAGCGCGGCGGGACGACAGCCCCAGCATTTT
TRBV28	-	-	TRBJ2-3	CASRGGWDTDTQYF	TGTGCCAGCCGAGGAGGCTGGGACACAGATACGCAGTATTTT
TRBV5-1	TRBD2	-	TRBJ2-2	CASTREASGVGTGELFF	TGCGCCAGCACCCGGGAGGCTAGCGGGGTCGGCACCGGGGAGCTGTTTTTT
TRBV5-1	-	-	TRBJ2-3	CASSPGLSADTQYF	TGCGCCAGCAGCCCGGGACTCTCTGCAGATACGCAGTATTTT
TRBV5-4	-	-	TRBJ2-2	CASSLEQFTGELFF	TGTGCCAGCAGCTTGGAACAGTTCACCGGGGAGCTGTTTTTT
TRBV4-1	-	-	TRBJ1-4	CASSQVAVSQNEKLFF	TGCGCCAGCAGCCAAGTTGCGGTCAGTCAGAATGAAAAACTGTTTTTT
TRBV27	TRBD1	-	TRBJ2-1	CATETSGGSYNEQFF	TGTGCCACCGAGACCTCAGGGGGCTCCTACAATGAGCAGTTCTTC
TRBV10-1	-	-	TRBJ2-7	CASSDTLVNEQYF	TGCGCCAGCAGTGACACCCTAGTCAACGAGCAGTACTTC
TRBV7-9	-	-	TRBJ2-7	CASSSPGERGYEQYF	TGTGCCAGCAGCTCACCGGGAGAAAGGGGATACGAGCAGTACTTC
TRBV6-1	TRBD1	-	TRBJ1-5	CASSRTGSNQPQHF	TGTGCCAGCAGTAGGACAGGCAGCAATCAGCCCCAGCATTTT
TRBV9	TRBD2	-	TRBJ2-3	CASSIPLSSGGTDTQYF	TGTGCCAGCAGCATCCCATTGTCTAGCGGGGGCACAGATACGCAGTATTTT
TRBV5-1	TRBD1	-	TRBJ1-2	CASSRGTDYGYTF	TGCGCCAGCAGCCGCGGGACAGACTATGGCTACACCTTC
TRBV7-7	TRBD1	-	TRBJ1-4	CASSQGARGREKLFF	TGTGCCAGCAGCCAGGGGGCCCGGGGTCGGGAAAAACTGTTTTTT
TRBV28	-	-	TRBJ2-7	CASRRQLEGEQYF	TGTGCCAGCAGACGACAGTTGGAGGGCGAGCAGTACTTC
TRBV2	-	-	TRBJ2-7	CASRTYRDMGSYEQYF	TGTGCCAGCAGAACTTATCGGGACATGGGATCCTACGAGCAGTACTTC
TRBV27	TRBD1	-	TRBJ2-5	CASSSARDRGFETQYF	TGTGCCAGCAGTTCAGCCCGGGACAGGGGCTTCGAGACCCAGTACTTC
TRBV6-6	-	-	TRBJ1-5	CASSLPGGNQPQHF	TGTGCCAGCAGTTTACCAGGTGGCAATCAGCCCCAGCATTTT
TRBV5-1	TRBD1	-	TRBJ1-2	CASSPVGQGLGSYTF	TGCGCCAGCAGCCCAGTCGGACAGGGACTGGGCAGCTACACCTTC
TRBV29-1	-	-	TRBJ2-1	CSAPTRGLGLVEQFF	TGCAGCGCTCCAACTCGGGGTCTGGGTTTAGTTGAGCAGTTCTTC
TRBV28	-	-	TRBJ2-1	CASSSMPAGNEQFF	TGTGCCAGCAGCTCGATGCCCGCGGGCAATGAGCAGTTCTTC
TRBV10-3	-	-	TRBJ2-7	CAISAPLSGGDAYEQYF	TGTGCCATCAGTGCCCCGCTCAGTGGGGGCGACGCCTACGAGCAGTACTTC
TRBV25-1	-	few	TRBJ2-3	CASSLGGRTDTQYF	TGTGCCAGCAGTCTGGGGGGTCGCACAGATACGCAGTATTTT
TRBV5-1	TRBD1	-	TRBJ2-1	CASSSTGTGGYNEQFF	TGCGCCAGCAGCTCGACCGGGACAGGGGGATACAATGAGCAGTTCTTC
TRBV5-6	TRBD2	-	TRBJ2-2	CASSLPLAGGDTGELFF	TGTGCCAGCAGCTTGCCCCTAGCGGGGGGGGACACCGGGGAGCTGTTTTTT
TRBV5-1	TRBD1	-	TRBJ2-3	CASSLVGQLTDTQYF	TGCGCCAGCAGCTTGGTGGGACAGCTAACAGATACGCAGTATTTT
TRBV25-1	-	-	TRBJ1-6	CASSELPEYNSPLHF	TGTGCCAGCAGTGAATTACCTGAGTATAATTCACCCCTCCACTTT
TRBV28	TRBD1	-	TRBJ1-5	CASSSGGAGNQPQHF	TGTGCCAGCAGTTCAGGGGGCGCAGGGAATCAGCCCCAGCATTTT
TRBV30	-	-	TRBJ1-4	CAWGRDYGEKLFF	TGTGCCTGGGGGAGGGACTACGGTGAAAAACTGTTTTTT
TRBV5-4	-	-	TRBJ1-1	CASTQVPRRGNTEAFF	TGTGCCAGCACCCAGGTTCCCAGGCGTGGGAACACTGAAGCTTTCTTT
TRBV2	-	-	TRBJ2-7	CASRGGSSYEQYF	TGTGCCAGCAGAGGGGGAAGCTCCTACGAGCAGTACTTC
TRBV5-6	-	-	TRBJ1-3	CASSENANTIYF	TGTGCCAGCAGCGAGAACGCGAACACCATATATTTT
TRBV9	TRBD2	-	TRBJ2-3	CASSVASGRATDTQYF	TGTGCCAGCAGCGTAGCTAGCGGGAGGGCCACAGATACGCAGTATTTT
TRBV27	TRBD1	-	TRBJ1-2	CASRRDRNYGYTF	TGTGCCAGCAGACGGGACAGGAACTATGGCTACACCTTC
TRBV30	TRBD1	-	TRBJ1-3	CAWSVDKGLGGSSGNTIYF	TGTGCCTGGAGTGTAGATAAGGGGTTAGGGGGCTCCTCTGGAAACACCATATATTTT
TRBV10-3	TRBD1	-	TRBJ2-7	CAISETGTGGTYEQYF	TGTGCCATCAGTGAGACCGGGACAGGGGGGACCTACGAGCAGTACTTC
TRBV7-8	-	-	TRBJ2-1	CASSLRSVVVTYNEQFF	TGTGCCAGCAGCTTACGGTCGGTAGTGGTAACCTACAATGAGCAGTTCTTC
TRBV11-2	TRBD1	-	TRBJ2-1	CASSFPRTGFDEQFF	TGTGCCAGCAGCTTCCCTCGGACAGGTTTCGATGAGCAGTTCTTC
TRBV30	-	-	TRBJ2-1	CAWMALSSYNEQFF	TGTGCCTGGATGGCATTAAGCTCCTACAATGAGCAGTTCTTC
TRBV19	-	-	TRBJ1-6	CASTNDRFYNSPLHF	TGTGCCAGTACTAACGACAGATTTTATAATTCACCCCTCCACTTT
TRBV10-1	-	-	TRBJ2-1	CASSVSGPNEQFF	TGCGCCAGCAGTGTGAGCGGGCCCAATGAGCAGTTCTTC
TRBV28	TRBD1	-	TRBJ1-2	CASSLDRGRGYTF	TGTGCCAGCAGTCTAGACAGGGGAAGGGGCTACACCTTC
TRBV11-2	-	-	TRBJ2-1	CASTPIVIGGNEQFF	TGTGCCAGCACCCCGATTGTCATCGGGGGCAATGAGCAGTTCTTC
TRBV28	-	-	TRBJ2-1	CASSLELLGGEQFF	TGTGCCAGCAGTTTGGAGCTTTTGGGTGGTGAGCAGTTCTTC
TRBV9	TRBD2	-	TRBJ2-5	CASSVVGGETQYF	TGTGCCAGCAGCGTAGTCGGGGGGGAGACCCAGTACTTC
TRBV28	-	-	TRBJ1-4	CASRAGGWEKLFF	TGTGCCAGTCGCGCGGGGGGCTGGGAAAAACTGTTTTTT
TRBV27	TRBD1	-	TRBJ2-7	CASSSDRGAYEQYF	TGTGCCAGCAGTTCGGACAGGGGGGCCTACGAGCAGTACTTC
TRBV18	TRBD2	-	TRBJ2-7	CASSLTGTSALYSYEQYF	TGTGCCAGCTCACTTACCGGGACTAGCGCATTATACTCCTACGAGCAGTACTTC
TRBV28	-	-	TRBJ2-4	CASSLTQGSYF	TGTGCCAGCAGTTTAACCCAGGGTTCGTACTTC
TRBV10-3	TRBD1	-	TRBJ1-1	CAISLEMTGADTEAFF	TGTGCCATCAGCTTAGAAATGACAGGGGCGGACACTGAAGCTTTCTTT
TRBV19	TRBD2	-	TRBJ2-1	CASSTRTSGRDEQFF	TGTGCCAGTAGTACCCGGACTAGCGGGAGAGATGAGCAGTTCTTC
TRBV6-6	TRBD2	-	TRBJ2-7	CATKTTSGSYEQYF	TGTGCCACCAAAACGACTAGCGGGAGTTACGAGCAGTACTTC